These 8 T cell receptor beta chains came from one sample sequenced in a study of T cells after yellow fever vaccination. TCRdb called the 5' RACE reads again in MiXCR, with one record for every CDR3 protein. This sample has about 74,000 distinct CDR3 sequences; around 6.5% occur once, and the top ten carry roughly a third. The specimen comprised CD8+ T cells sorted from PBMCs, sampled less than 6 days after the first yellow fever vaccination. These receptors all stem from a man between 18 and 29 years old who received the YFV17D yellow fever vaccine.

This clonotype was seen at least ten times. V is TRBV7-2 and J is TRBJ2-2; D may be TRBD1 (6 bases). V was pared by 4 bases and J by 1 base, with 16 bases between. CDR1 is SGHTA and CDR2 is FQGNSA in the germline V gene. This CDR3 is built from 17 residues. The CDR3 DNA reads TGTGCCAGCAGCTACAGGGTCGGACGCCTGAACACCGGGGAGCTGTTTTTT. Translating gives CASSYRVGRLNTGELFF. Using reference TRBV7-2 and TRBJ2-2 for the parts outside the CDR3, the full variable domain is GAGVSQSPSNKVTEKGKDVELRCDPISGHTALYWYRQSLGQGLEFLIYFQGNSAPDKSGLPSDRFSAERTGGSVSTLTIQRTQQEDSAVYLCASSYRVGRLNTGELFFGEGSRLTVL.

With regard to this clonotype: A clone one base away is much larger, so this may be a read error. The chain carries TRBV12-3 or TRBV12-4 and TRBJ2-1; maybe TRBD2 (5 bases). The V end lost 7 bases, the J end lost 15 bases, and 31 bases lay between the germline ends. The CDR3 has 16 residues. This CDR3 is CASTLTPGKQLVSLFF. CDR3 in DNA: TGTGCCAGCACCCTGACACCGGGGAAACAGCTAGTCTCGCTGTTCTTC.

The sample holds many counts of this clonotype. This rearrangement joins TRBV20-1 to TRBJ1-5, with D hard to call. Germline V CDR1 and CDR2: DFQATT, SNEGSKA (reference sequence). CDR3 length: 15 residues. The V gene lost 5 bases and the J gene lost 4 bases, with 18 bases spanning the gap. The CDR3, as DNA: TGCAGTGCTGCGGCCTACCTGGGTTGGAATCAGCCCCAGCATTTT. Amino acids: CSAAAYLGWNQPQHF.

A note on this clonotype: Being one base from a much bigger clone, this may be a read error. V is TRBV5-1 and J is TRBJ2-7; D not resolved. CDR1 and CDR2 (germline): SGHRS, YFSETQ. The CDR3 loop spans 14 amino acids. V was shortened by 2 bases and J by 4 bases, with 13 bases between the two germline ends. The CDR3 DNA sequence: TGCGCCAGCAGCTTCCTAGGAACAAAATACGAGCAGTACTTC. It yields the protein CASSFLGTKYEQYF.

The CDR3 loop is CASSSIQGRVDEQYV. CDR3 DNA sequence: TGTGCCAGCAGTTCTATCCAGGGGAGGGTGGACGAGCAGTACGTC. V gene TRBV28 combines with J gene TRBJ2-7; a weak D match, TRBD2 (7 bases). With 4 bases removed from V and 5 bases from J, the gap between germline ends came to 18 bases. The CDR3 has 15 amino acids. Germline V CDR1 and CDR2: MDHEN, SYDVKM.

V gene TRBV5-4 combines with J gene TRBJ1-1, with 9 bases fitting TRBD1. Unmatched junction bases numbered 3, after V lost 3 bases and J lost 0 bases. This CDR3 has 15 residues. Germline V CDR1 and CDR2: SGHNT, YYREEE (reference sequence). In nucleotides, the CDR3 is TGTGCCAGCAGCTCCGGGACAGGGATGAACACTGAAGCTTTCTTT. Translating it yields CASSSGTGMNTEAFF.

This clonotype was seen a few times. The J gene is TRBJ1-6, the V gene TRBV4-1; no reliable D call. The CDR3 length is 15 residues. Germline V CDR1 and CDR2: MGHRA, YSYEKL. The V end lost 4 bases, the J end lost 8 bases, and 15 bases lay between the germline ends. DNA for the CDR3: TGCGCCAGCAGCCCCCGTGACAAGGAGTATTCACCCCTCCACTTT. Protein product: CASSPRDKEYSPLHF.

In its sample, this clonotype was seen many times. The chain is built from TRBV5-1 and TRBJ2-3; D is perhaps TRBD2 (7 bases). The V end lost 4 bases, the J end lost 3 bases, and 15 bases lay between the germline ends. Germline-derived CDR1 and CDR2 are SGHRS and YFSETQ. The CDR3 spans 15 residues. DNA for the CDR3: TGCGCCAGCAGCGGAACGGGGGGCAGGACAGATACGCAGTATTTT. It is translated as CASSGTGGRTDTQYF.